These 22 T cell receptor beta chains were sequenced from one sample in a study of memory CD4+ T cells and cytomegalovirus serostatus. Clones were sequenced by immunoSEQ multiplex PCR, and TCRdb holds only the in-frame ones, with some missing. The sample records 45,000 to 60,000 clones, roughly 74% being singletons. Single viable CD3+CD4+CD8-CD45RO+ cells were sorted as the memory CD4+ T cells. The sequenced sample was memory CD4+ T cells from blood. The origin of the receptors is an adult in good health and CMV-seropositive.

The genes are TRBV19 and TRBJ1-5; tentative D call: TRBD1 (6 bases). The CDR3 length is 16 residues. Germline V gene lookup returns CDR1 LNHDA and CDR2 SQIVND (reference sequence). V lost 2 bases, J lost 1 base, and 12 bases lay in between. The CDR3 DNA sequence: TGTGCCAGTAGTATAAATCGTGGACAGAGCAATCAGCCCCAGCATTTT. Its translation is CASSINRGQSNQPQHF.

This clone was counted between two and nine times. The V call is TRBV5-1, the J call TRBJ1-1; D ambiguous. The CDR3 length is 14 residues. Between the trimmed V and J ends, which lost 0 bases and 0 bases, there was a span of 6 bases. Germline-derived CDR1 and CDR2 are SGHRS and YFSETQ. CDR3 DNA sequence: TGCGCCAGCAGCTTGGGTTCCATGAACACTGAAGCTTTCTTT. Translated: CASSLGSMNTEAFF.

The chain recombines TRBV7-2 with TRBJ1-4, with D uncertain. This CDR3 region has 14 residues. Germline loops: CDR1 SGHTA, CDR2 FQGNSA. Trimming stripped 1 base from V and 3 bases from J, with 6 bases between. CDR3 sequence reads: CASSLGGANEKLFF. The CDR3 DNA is TGTGCCAGCAGCTTAGGGGGAGCTAATGAAAAACTGTTTTTT.

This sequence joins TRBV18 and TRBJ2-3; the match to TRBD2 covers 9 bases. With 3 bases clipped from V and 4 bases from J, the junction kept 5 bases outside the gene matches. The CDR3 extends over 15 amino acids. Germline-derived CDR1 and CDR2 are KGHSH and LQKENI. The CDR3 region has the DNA TGTGCCAGCTCACCGCCTAGCGGGGTTGCAGATACGCAGTATTTT. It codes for CASSPPSGVADTQYF. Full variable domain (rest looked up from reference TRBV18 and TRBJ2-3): NAGVMQNPRHLVRRRGQEARLRCSPMKGHSHVYWYRQLPEEGLKFMVYLQKENIIDESGMPKERFSAEFPKEGPSILRIQQVVRGDSAAYFCASSPPSGVADTQYFGPGTRLTVL.

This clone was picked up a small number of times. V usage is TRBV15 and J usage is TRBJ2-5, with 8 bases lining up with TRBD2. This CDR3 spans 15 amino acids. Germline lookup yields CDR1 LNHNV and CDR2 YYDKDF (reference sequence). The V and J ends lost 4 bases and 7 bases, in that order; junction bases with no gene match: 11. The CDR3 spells CATSKNSGALGTQYF. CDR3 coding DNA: TGTGCCACCAGCAAGAATAGCGGGGCGTTGGGGACCCAGTACTTC.

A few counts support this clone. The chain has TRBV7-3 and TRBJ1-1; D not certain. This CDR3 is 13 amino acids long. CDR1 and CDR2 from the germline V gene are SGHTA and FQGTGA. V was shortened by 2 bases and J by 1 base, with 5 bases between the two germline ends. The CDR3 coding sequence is TGTGCCAGCAGCTTATCAGGGAACACTGAAGCTTTCTTT. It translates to CASSLSGNTEAFF. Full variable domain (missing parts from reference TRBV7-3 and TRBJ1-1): GAGVSQTPSNKVTEKGKYVELRCDPISGHTALYWYRQSLGQGPEFLIYFQGTGAADDSGLPNDRFFAVRPEGSVSTLKIQRTERGDSAVYLCASSLSGNTEAFFGQGTRLTVV.

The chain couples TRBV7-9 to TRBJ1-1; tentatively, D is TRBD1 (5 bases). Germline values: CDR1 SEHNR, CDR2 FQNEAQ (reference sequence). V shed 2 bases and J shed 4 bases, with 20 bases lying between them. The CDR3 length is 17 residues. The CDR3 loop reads CASSLNPSGARGTEAFF. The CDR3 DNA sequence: TGTGCCAGCAGCTTAAACCCCTCCGGGGCGCGTGGCACTGAAGCTTTCTTT.

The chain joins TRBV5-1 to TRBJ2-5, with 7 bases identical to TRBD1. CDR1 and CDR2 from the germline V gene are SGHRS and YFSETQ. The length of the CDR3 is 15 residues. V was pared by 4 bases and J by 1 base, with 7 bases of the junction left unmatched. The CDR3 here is CASSRGGVLQETQYF. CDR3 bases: TGCGCCAGCAGCAGAGGGGGCGTCCTCCAAGAGACCCAGTACTTC.

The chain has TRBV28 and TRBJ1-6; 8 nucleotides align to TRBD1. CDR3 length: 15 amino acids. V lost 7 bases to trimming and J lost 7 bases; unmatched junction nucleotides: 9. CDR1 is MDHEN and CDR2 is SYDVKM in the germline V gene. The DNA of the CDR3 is TGTGCCAGCACCGCTAAGACAGGGGCCAATTCACCCCTCCACTTT. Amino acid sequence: CASTAKTGANSPLHF.

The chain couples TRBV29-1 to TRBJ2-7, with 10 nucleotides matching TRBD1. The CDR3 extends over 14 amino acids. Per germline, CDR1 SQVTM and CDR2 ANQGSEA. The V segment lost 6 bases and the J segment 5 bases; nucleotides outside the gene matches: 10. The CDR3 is CSVQRTGGSHEQYF. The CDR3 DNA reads TGCAGCGTCCAACGGACAGGGGGTTCCCACGAGCAGTACTTC.

CDR3 amino acids: CASRLGGTEAFF. The CDR3 region has the DNA TGTGCCAGCAGACTAGGGGGTACTGAAGCTTTCTTT. The rearrangement links TRBV16 to TRBJ1-1; a possible D gene is TRBD1 (6 bases). Germline-derived CDR1 and CDR2 are KGHSY and FQNENV. Trimming removed 6 bases at V and 5 bases at J, with 10 bases between. The CDR3 runs to 12 residues.

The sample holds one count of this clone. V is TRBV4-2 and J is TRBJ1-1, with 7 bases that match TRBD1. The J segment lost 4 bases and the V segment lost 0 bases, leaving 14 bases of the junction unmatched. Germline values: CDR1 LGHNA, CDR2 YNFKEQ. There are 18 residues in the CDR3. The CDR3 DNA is TGTGCCAGCAGCCAAGAGCTCGACGAGGGGGCGCATAGCACTGAAGCTTTCTTT. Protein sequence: CASSQELDEGAHSTEAFF.

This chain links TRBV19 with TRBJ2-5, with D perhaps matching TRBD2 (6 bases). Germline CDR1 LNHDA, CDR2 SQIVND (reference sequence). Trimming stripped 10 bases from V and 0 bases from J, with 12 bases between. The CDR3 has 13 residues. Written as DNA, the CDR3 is TGTGCCACCCGCGGGGATGACCAAGAGACCCAGTACTTC. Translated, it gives CATRGDDQETQYF.

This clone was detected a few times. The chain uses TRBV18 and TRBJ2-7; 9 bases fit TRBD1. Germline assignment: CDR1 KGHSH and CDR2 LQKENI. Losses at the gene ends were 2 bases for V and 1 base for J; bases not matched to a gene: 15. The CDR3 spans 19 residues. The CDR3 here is CASSPDGRFGTGPSYEQYF. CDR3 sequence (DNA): TGTGCCAGCTCACCAGACGGACGGTTCGGGACAGGGCCTTCCTACGAGCAGTACTTC.

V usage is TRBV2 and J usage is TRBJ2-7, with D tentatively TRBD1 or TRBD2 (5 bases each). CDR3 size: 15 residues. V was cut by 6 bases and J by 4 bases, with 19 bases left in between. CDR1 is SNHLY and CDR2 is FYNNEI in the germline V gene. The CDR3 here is CASSGFRDGEYEQYF. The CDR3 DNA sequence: TGTGCCAGCAGCGGCTTCCGGGACGGGGAATACGAGCAGTACTTC.

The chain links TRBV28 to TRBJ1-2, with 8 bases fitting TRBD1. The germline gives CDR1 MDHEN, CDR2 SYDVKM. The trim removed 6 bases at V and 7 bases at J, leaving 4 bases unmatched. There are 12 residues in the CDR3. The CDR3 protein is CASRSGGGGYTF. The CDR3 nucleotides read TGTGCCAGCAGATCAGGGGGCGGTGGCTACACCTTC.

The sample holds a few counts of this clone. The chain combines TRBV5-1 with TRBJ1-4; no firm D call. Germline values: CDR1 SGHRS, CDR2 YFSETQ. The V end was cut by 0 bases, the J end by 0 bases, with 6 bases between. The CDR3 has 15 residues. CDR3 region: CASSLAFPTNEKLFF. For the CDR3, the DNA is TGCGCCAGCAGCTTGGCGTTTCCAACTAATGAAAAACTGTTTTTT.

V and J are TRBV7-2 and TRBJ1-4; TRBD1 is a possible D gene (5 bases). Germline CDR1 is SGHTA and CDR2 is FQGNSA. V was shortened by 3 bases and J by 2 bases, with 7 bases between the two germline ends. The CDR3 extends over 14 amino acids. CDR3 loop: CASSLGVTNEKLFF. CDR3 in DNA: TGTGCCAGCAGCTTGGGGGTTACTAATGAAAAACTGTTTTTT.

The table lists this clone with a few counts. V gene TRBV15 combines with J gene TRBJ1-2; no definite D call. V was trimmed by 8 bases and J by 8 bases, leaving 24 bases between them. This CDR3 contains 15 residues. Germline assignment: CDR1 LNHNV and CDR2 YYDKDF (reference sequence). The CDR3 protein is CATEPGSPFKGGYTF. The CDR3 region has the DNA TGTGCCACCGAACCGGGATCCCCCTTTAAGGGAGGCTACACCTTC.

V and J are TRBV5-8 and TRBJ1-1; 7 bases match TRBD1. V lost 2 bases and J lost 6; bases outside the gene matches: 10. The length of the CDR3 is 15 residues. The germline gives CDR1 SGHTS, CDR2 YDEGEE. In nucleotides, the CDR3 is TGTGCCAGCAGCTTCGGACAGGTGTATTTTTCTGAAGCTTTCTTT. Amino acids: CASSFGQVYFSEAFF.

CDR3 residues: CASSVGVHTTDTQYF. As DNA, the CDR3 is TGTGCCAGCAGCGTAGGGGTCCATACAACAGATACGCAGTATTTT. The V call is TRBV9, the J call TRBJ2-3; D is unresolved. Germline CDR1 and CDR2: SGDLS and YYNGEE. The CDR3 contains 15 residues. Trimming cost V 0 bases and J 3 bases, with 11 bases left between them. The full variable domain, completed using reference TRBV9 and TRBJ2-3, is DSGVTQTPKHLITATGQRVTLRCSPRSGDLSVYWYQQSLDQGLQFLIQYYNGEERAKGNILERFSAQQFPDLHSELNLSSLELGDSALYFCASSVGVHTTDTQYFGPGTRLTVL.

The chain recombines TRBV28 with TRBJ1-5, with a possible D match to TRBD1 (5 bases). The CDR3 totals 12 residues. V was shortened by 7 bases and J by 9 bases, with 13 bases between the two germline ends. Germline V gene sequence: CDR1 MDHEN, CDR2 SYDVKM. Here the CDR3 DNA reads TGTGCCAGCACCCAGGGTCCTTCGCCCCAGCATTTT. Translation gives CASTQGPSPQHF.